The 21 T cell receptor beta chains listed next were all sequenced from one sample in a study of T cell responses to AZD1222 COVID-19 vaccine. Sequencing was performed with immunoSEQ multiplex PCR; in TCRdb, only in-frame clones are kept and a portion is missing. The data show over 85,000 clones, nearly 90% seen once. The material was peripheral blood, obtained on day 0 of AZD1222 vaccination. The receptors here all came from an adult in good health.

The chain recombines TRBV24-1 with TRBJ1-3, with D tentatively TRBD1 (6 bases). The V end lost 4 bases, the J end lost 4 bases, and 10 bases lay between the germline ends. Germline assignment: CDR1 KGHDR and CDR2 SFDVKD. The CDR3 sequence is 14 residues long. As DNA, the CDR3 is TGTGCCACCAGTGACCCTGGACAGGGAAACACCATATATTTT. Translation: CATSDPGQGNTIYF.

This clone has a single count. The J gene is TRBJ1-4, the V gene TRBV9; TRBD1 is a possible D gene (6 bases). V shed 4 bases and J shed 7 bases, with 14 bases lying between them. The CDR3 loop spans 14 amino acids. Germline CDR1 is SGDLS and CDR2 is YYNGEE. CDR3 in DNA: TGTGCCAGCAGCCCCCGGGGGGGCCTTGAAAAACTGTTTTTT. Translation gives CASSPRGGLEKLFF. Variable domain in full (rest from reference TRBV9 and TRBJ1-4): DSGVTQTPKHLITATGQRVTLRCSPRSGDLSVYWYQQSLDQGLQFLIQYYNGEERAKGNILERFSAQQFPDLHSELNLSSLELGDSALYFCASSPRGGLEKLFFGSGTQLSVL.

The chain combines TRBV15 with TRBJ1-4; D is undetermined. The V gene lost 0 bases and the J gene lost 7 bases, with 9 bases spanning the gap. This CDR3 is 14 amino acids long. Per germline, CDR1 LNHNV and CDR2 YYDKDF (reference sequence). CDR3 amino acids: CATSRDRTVEKLFF. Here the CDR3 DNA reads TGTGCCACCAGCAGAGATAGAACAGTTGAAAAACTGTTTTTT.

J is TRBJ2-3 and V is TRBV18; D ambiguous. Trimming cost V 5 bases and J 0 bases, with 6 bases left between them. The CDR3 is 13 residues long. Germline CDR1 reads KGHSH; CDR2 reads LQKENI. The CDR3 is CASSDSSTDTQYF. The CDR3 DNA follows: TGTGCCAGCTCAGACTCTAGCACAGATACGCAGTATTTT.

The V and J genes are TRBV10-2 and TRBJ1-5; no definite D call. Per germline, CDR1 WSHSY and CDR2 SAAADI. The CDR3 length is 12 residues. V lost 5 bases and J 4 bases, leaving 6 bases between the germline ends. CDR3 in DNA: TGCGCCAGCAGTCTCCAAAATCAGCCCCAGCATTTT. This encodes CASSLQNQPQHF.

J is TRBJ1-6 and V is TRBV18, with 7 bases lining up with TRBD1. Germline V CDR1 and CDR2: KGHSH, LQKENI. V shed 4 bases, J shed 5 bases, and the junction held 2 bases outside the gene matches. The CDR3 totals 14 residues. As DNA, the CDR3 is TGTGCCAGCTCACAAGACAGGGATAATTCACCCCTCCACTTT. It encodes CASSQDRDNSPLHF.

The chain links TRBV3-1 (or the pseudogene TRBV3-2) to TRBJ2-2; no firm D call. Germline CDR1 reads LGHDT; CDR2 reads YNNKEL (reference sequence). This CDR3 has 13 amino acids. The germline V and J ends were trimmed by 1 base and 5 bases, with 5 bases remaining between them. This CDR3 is CASSQGGTGELFF. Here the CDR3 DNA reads TGTGCCAGCAGCCAAGGGGGAACCGGGGAGCTGTTTTTT.

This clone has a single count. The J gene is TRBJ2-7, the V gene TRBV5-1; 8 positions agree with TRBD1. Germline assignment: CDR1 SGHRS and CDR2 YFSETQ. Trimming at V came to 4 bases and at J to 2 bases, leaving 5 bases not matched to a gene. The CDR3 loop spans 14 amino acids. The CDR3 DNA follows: TGCGCCAGCAGCCAACAGGGGGACACCTACGAGCAGTACTTC. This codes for CASSQQGDTYEQYF.

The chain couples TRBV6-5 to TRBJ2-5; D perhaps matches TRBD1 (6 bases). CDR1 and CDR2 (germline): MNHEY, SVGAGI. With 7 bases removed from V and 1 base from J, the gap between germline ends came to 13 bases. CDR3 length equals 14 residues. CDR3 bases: TGTGCCAGCAAACTAGACAGGTCCCAAGAGACCCAGTACTTC. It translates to CASKLDRSQETQYF.

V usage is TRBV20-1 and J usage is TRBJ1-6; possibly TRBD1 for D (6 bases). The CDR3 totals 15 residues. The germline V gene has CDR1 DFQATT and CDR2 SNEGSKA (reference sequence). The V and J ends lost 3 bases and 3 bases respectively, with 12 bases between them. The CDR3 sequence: CSASLTGNYNSPLHF. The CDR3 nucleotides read TGCAGTGCTAGTCTGACAGGAAACTATAATTCACCCCTCCACTTT.

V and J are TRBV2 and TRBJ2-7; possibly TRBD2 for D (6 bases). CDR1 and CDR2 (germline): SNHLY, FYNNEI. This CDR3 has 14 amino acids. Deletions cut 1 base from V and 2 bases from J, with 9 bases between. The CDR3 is CASSEGQRAYEQYF. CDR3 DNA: TGTGCCAGCAGTGAAGGGCAGCGGGCCTACGAGCAGTACTTC.

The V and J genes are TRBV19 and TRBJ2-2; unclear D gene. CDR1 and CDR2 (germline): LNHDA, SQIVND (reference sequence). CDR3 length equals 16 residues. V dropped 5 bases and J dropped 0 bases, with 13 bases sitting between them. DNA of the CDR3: TGTGCCAGTAGTGTACGACCTGGGACGAACACCGGGGAGCTGTTTTTT. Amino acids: CASSVRPGTNTGELFF.

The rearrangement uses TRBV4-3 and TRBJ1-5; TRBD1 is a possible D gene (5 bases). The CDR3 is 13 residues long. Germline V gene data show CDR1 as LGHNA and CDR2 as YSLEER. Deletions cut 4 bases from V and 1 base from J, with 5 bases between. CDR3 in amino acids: CASSRDSNQPQHF. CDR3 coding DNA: TGCGCCAGCAGCCGGGACAGCAATCAGCCCCAGCATTTT.

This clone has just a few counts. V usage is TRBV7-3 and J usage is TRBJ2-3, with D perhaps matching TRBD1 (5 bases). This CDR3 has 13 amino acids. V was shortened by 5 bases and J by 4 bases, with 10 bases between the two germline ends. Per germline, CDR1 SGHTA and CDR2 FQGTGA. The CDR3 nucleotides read TGTGCCAGCAGCCCCAGGGTTTCAGATACGCAGTATTTT. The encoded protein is CASSPRVSDTQYF.

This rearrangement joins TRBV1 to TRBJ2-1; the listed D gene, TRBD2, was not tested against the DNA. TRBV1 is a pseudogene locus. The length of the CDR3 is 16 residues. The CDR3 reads CTSSQPLAVSYNEQFF. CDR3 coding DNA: TGCACCAGCAGCCAGCCTCTAGCGGTGTCCTACAATGAGCAGTTCTTC.

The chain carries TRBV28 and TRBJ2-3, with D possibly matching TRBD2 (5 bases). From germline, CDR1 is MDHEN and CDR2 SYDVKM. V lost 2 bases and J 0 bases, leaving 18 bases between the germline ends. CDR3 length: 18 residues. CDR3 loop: CASSLGVRRAASTDTQYF. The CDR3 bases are TGTGCCAGCAGTTTAGGGGTGCGGCGAGCGGCTAGCACAGATACGCAGTATTTT.

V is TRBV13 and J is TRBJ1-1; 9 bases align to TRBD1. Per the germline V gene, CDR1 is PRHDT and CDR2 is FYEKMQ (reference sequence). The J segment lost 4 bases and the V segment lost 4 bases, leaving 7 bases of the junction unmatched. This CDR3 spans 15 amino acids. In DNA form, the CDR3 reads TGTGCCAGCAGCTCTAGACAGGGGGGGGGCACTGAAGCTTTCTTT. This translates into CASSSRQGGGTEAFF.

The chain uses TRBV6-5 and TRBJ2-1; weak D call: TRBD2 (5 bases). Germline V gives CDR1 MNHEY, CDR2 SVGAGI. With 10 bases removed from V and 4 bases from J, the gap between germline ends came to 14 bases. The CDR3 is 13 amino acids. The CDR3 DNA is TGTGCCACCGGCGGGCAGCCTTACAATGAGCAGTTCTTC. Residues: CATGGQPYNEQFF.

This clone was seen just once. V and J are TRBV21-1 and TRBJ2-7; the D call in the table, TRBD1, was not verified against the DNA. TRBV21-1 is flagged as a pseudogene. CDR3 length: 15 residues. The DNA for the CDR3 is TGTGCCAGCAGCTTTCGACAGGGACGGGATTGCGAGCAGTACTTC. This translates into CASSFRQGRDCEQYF.

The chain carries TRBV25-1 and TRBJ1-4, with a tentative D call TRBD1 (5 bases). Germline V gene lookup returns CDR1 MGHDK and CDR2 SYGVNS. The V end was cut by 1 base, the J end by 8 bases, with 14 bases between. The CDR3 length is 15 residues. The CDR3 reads CASSEFRGDREKLFF. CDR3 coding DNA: TGTGCCAGCAGTGAATTTAGAGGGGATAGGGAAAAACTGTTTTTT.

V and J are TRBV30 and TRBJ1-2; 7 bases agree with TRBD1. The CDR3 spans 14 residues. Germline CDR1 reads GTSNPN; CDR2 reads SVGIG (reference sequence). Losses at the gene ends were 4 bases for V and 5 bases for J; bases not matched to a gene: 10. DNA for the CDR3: TGTGCCTGGACTCAGGGGGGGGCCGGGTATGGCTACACCTTC. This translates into CAWTQGGAGYGYTF. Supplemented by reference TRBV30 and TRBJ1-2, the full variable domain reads SQTIHQWPATLVQPVGSPLSLECTVEGTSNPNLYWYRQAAGRGLQLLFYSVGIGQISSEVPQNLSASRPQDRQFILSSKKLLLSDSGFYLCAWTQGGAGYGYTFGSGTRLTVV.